This TCR beta chain was found in a study of vaccination effects on CD4 cells after COVID-19. Background on the study: Early samples were taken at day +14, late at days +241, +227, +161. General study findings and limits: Late in the post-vaccination period, infection-induced and vaccine-induced clones underwent marked clonal contraction.

This CDR3 spans 15 amino acids. Germline CDR1 reads SNHLY; CDR2 reads FYNNEI. The V gene lost 4 bases and the J gene lost 0 bases, with 10 bases spanning the gap. TCRdb's copy holds only in-frame clones and misses some; the assay was immunoSEQ multiplex PCR. The repertoire includes under 20,000 clones, about four fifths of them detected once, and 20% to 25% sits in the top ten. Antigen-specific CD4+ T cells were expanded with viral peptide pools in the ViraFEST assay before sequencing. Culture lasted approximately 10 days before CD4+ T cell isolation. PCR-confirmed SARS-CoV-2 infection occurred in the person between March and December 2020. Of the BNT162b2 and mRNA-1273 vaccines, participants received two doses of one or the other. Days 3 and 7 saw half the medium replaced with IL-2 medium. Note on this clone: Its antigen is undetermined.

This material consisted of CD4+ T cells from PBMCs cultured with SARS-CoV-2 spike peptides, taken after COVID-19 vaccination. This chain joins TRBV2 and TRBJ2-1, with no clear D. This TCR was recovered from a human donor who had a prior SARS-CoV-2 infection. In DNA form, the CDR3 reads TGTGCCAGCAGTGTAGCAGAGTCCTCCTACAATGAGCAGTTCTTC. Its translation: CASSVAESSYNEQFF.